The 10 T cell receptor beta chains below come from one sample, sequenced in a study of OX40 agonist ivuxolimab in advanced cancers. Clones were sequenced by immunoSEQ multiplex PCR, and TCRdb holds only the in-frame ones, with some missing. The table includes around 67,000 clones, 70% to 90% detected once. The sample was CD4+ or CD8+ T cells sorted from blood, taken in a trial of the OX40 agonist ivuxolimab. The receptors were gathered from an adult with an advanced solid tumor such as melanoma, head and neck, liver or kidney cancer.

The chain combines TRBV7-8 with TRBJ1-5, with TRBD1 matching over 7 bases. There are 15 residues in the CDR3. Germline CDR1 is SGHVS and CDR2 is FQNEAQ. V was clipped by 5 bases and J by 2 bases; unmatched bases: 6. The CDR3 nucleotides are TGTGCCAGCAGCCCCAGGGGGGATCGCAATCAGCCCCAGCATTTT. Translated: CASSPRGDRNQPQHF.

The sample holds a few counts of this clone. The chain combines TRBV6-5 with TRBJ1-5, with TRBD1 matching 9 bases. This CDR3 is built from 15 residues. Unmatched junction bases numbered 5, after V lost 6 bases and J lost 2 bases. Per the germline V gene, CDR1 is MNHEY and CDR2 is SVGAGI. CDR3 residues: CASSTGQGGNQPQHF. CDR3 coding DNA: TGTGCCAGCAGCACGGGACAGGGTGGCAATCAGCCCCAGCATTTT.

The CDR3 nucleotides read TGTGCCTGGAGTTCCACAGGGCTCCCACGCAATGAGCAGTTCTTC. It yields the protein CAWSSTGLPRNEQFF. The gene calls are TRBV30 and TRBJ2-1; D perhaps matches TRBD1 (6 bases). The CDR3 sequence is 15 residues long. The V gene's germline CDR1 is GTSNPN and CDR2 SVGIG (reference sequence). V shed 2 bases and J shed 6 bases, with 17 bases lying between them.

The genes are TRBV11-3 and TRBJ2-1, with TRBD2 matching over 13 bases. The CDR3 contains 16 residues. Germline CDR1 and CDR2: SGHNT and YENEEA. V lost 3 bases and J lost 7; bases outside the gene matches: 6. CDR3 nucleotide sequence: TGTGCCAGCAGCTTCCGGACTAGCGGGAGTGGGAATGAGCAGTTCTTC. Amino acid sequence: CASSFRTSGSGNEQFF.

The chain carries TRBV27 and TRBJ1-4; perhaps TRBD1 as D (5 bases). The CDR3 consists of 16 residues. V dropped 5 bases and J dropped 4 bases, with 17 bases sitting between them. Germline lookup yields CDR1 MNHEY and CDR2 SMNVEV (reference sequence). The CDR3 DNA reads TGTGCCAGCAGTCCACTCCCAGGGAGGGTTAATGAAAAACTGTTTTTT. It codes for CASSPLPGRVNEKLFF.

This clone was detected only once. The chain couples TRBV4-3 to TRBJ2-3; a weak D match, TRBD2 (6 bases). CDR3 length equals 15 residues. Trimming shortened V by 4 bases and J by 2 bases, and 13 bases separated the two germline ends. Germline CDR1 is LGHNA and CDR2 is YSLEER. CDR3 residues: CASSLGTFDTDTQYF. DNA for the CDR3: TGCGCCAGCAGCCTAGGGACTTTCGACACAGATACGCAGTATTTT.

This clone turned up a few times. Other nucleotide sequences from this sample produce the same CDR3. The V gene is TRBV2, the J gene TRBJ2-7; perhaps TRBD1 as D (6 bases). Deletions cut 4 bases from V and 2 bases from J, with 12 bases between. CDR1 and CDR2 (germline): SNHLY, FYNNEI. This CDR3 spans 14 amino acids. Here the CDR3 reads CASSGGLTAYEQYF. The CDR3 nucleotides read TGTGCCAGCAGTGGGGGGCTGACAGCCTACGAGCAGTACTTC.

This chain links TRBV5-1 with TRBJ2-7; weak D call: TRBD2 (6 bases). The germline V gene has CDR1 SGHRS and CDR2 YFSETQ. The CDR3 is 18 residues long. The V end was cut by 4 bases, the J end by 0 bases, with 23 bases between. The DNA of the CDR3 is TGCGCCAGCAGCCGAAATCAAATCACTAGCCCGGACTCCTACGAGCAGTACTTC. This translates into CASSRNQITSPDSYEQYF. The variable domain in full, completed from reference TRBV5-1 and TRBJ2-7, reads KAGVTQTPRYLIKTRGQQVTLSCSPISGHRSVSWYQQTPGQGLQFLFEYFSETQRNKGNFPGRFSGRQFSNSRSEMNVSTLELGDSALYLCASSRNQITSPDSYEQYFGPGTRLTVT.

This chain uses TRBV9 with TRBJ1-5; perhaps TRBD1 as D (5 bases). CDR1 SGDLS and CDR2 YYNGEE come from the germline V gene. Trimming left V 4 bases short and J 2 bases short, with 16 bases between. CDR3 length: 16 amino acids. CDR3 in amino acids: CASSPGSDAGNQPQHF. CDR3 DNA: TGTGCCAGCAGCCCAGGGTCGGACGCCGGCAATCAGCCCCAGCATTTT.

The V call is TRBV11-2, the J call TRBJ1-3, with unresolved D. V was clipped by 5 bases and J by 7 bases, with 12 bases between them. Germline V lookup: CDR1 SGHAT, CDR2 FQNNGV. This CDR3 region has 13 residues. In DNA form, the CDR3 reads TGTGCCAGCAGCCCGAACATCCTTAACACCATATATTTT. Translation: CASSPNILNTIYF.